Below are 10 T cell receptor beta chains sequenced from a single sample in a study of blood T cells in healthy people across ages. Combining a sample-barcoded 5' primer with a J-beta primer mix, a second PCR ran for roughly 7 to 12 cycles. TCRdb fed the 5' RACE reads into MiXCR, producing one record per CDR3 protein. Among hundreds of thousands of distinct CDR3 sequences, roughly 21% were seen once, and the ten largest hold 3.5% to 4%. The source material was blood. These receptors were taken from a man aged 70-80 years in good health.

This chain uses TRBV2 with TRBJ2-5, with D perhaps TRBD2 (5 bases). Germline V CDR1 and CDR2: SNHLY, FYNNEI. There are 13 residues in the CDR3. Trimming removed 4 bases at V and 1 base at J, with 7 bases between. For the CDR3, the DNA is TGTGCCAGCAGTGCGGGGATCCAAGAGACCCAGTACTTC. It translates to CASSAGIQETQYF.

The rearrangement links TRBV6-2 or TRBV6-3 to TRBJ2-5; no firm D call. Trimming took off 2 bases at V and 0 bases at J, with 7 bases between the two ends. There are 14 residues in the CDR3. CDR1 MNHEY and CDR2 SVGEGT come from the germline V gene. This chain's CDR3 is CASSYPGNQETQYF. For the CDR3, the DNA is TGTGCCAGCAGTTACCCAGGAAACCAAGAGACCCAGTACTTC.

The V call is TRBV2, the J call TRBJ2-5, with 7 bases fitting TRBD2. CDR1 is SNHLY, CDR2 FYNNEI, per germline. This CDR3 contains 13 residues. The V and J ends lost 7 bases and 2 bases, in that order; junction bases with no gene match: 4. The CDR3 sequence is CASIGGGQETQYF. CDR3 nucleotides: TGTGCCAGCATAGGCGGGGGTCAAGAGACCCAGTACTTC.

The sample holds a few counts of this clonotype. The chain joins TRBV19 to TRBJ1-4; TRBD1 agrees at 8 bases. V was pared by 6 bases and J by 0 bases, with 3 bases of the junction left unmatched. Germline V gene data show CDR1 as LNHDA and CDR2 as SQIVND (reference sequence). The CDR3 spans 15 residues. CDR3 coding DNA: TGTGCCAGTAGACCAGGGGGCTCAACTAATGAAAAACTGTTTTTT. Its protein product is CASRPGGSTNEKLFF.

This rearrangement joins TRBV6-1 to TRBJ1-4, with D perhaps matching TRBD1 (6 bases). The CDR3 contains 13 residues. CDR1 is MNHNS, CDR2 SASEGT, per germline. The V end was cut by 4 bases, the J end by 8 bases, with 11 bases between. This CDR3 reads CASSADSWEKLFF. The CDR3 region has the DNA TGTGCCAGCAGTGCGGACAGCTGGGAAAAACTGTTTTTT.

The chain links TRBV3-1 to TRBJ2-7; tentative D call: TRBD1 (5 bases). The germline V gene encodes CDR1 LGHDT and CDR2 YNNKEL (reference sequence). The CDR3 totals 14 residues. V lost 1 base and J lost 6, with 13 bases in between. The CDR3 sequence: CASSQVPRVGEQYF. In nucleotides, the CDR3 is TGTGCCAGCAGCCAAGTGCCCAGGGTTGGCGAGCAGTACTTC.

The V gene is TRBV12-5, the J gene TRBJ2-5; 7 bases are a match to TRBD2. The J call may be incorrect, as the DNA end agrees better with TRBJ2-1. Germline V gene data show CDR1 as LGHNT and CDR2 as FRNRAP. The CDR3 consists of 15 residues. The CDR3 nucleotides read TGTGCTAGTGGTTTTGGGAGGGACTCCTACAATGAGCAGTTCTTC. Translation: CASGFGRDSYNEQFF.

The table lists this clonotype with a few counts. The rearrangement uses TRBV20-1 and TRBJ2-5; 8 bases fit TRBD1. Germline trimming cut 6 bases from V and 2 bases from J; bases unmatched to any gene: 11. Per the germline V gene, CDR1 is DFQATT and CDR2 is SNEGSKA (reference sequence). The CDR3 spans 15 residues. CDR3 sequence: CSATAGTGGQETQYF. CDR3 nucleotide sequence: TGCAGTGCGACAGCCGGGACAGGAGGACAAGAGACCCAGTACTTC.

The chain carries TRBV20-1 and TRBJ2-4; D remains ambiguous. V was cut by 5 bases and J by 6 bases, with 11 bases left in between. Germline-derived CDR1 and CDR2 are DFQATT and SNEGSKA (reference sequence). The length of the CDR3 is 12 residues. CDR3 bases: TGCAGTGCTTTGCTTTCGGGAAACATTCAGTACTTC. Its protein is CSALLSGNIQYF.

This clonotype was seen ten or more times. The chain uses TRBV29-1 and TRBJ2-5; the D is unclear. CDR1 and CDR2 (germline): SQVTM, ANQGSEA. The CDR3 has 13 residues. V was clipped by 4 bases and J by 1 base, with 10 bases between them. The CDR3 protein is CSVVGRSQETQYF. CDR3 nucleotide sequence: TGCAGCGTTGTCGGCAGAAGCCAAGAGACCCAGTACTTC.